The clone carrying this T cell receptor (beta chain) was observed many times. V shed 7 bases and J shed 0 bases, with 22 bases lying between them. This CDR3 is built from 18 residues. CDR1 is MGHRA, CDR2 YSYEKL, per germline. This specimen belongs to a study of early T cells in non-severe SARS-CoV-2 infection. In the library, individual cDNA molecules carried attached unique molecular identifiers. TCRdb reprocessed the 5' RACE reads via MiXCR and lists one record per CDR3 protein. The top ten clones hold roughly 5% of a sample with tens of thousands of distinct CDR3 sequences, around 7% of them seen once.

This TCR was recovered from an adult who was a healthcare worker with PCR-confirmed SARS-CoV-2 infection or an uninfected control (not recorded which). Sequencing used whole blood, obtained at baseline. V is TRBV4-1 and J is TRBJ2-1, with D unclear. This chain's CDR3 is CASTPDGRSTASYNEQFF. The DNA of the CDR3 is TGCGCCAGCACCCCGGATGGTCGTTCCACAGCCTCCTACAATGAGCAGTTCTTC.